The 7 T cell receptor beta chains given below trace back to one sample, sequenced in a study of OX40 agonist ivuxolimab in advanced cancers. TCRdb's copy holds only in-frame clones and misses some; the assay was immunoSEQ multiplex PCR. The sample has tens of thousands of clones, over 80% seen once; the top ten hold approximately 0.39%. The specimen comprised CD4+ or CD8+ T cells sorted from blood, sampled in a trial of the OX40 agonist ivuxolimab. The receptors shown here come from an adult with an advanced solid tumor such as melanoma, head and neck, liver or kidney cancer.

For this clone: The CDR3 ends on some other residue instead of the conserved phenylalanine or tryptophan, so this is likely a read error. The CDR3 region has the DNA TGTGCCAGCAGACCAGGGGGTGCTAACTATGGCTACACCGTC. It translates to CASRPGGANYGYTV. The gene calls are TRBV28 and TRBJ1-2; 7 nucleotides align to TRBD1. Germline V gene data show CDR1 as MDHEN and CDR2 as SYDVKM. The length of the CDR3 is 14 residues. V gave up 6 bases and J gave up 0 bases; unmatched junction bases: 4.

The chain has TRBV5-1 and TRBJ1-2; TRBD1 is a possible D gene (5 bases). The length of the CDR3 is 15 residues. Trimming cost V 0 bases and J 6 bases, with 15 bases left between them. From germline, CDR1 is SGHRS and CDR2 YFSETQ. The CDR3 DNA sequence: TGCGCCAGCAGCTTGGTTGTTAGGCAGGGTGATGGCTACACCTTC. Translating gives CASSLVVRQGDGYTF.

The rearrangement links TRBV11-2 to TRBJ1-1; 7 bases are shared with TRBD1. J gave up 2 bases and V 5 bases, and 5 bases lay outside the gene matches. Germline V gene lookup returns CDR1 SGHAT and CDR2 FQNNGV. The CDR3 totals 14 residues. The CDR3 loop reads CASSPYRGNTEAFF. The DNA for the CDR3 is TGTGCCAGCAGCCCCTACAGGGGTAACACTGAAGCTTTCTTT.

V is TRBV11-1 and J is TRBJ2-3; tentatively, D is TRBD2 (6 bases). Deletions cut 5 bases from V and 2 bases from J, with 11 bases between. The V gene's germline CDR1 is SGHAT and CDR2 FQDESV (reference sequence). The CDR3 spans 14 residues. CDR3 in DNA: TGTGCCAGCAGCCGAGGGGACTCCACAGATACGCAGTATTTT. Translating it yields CASSRGDSTDTQYF.

The CDR3 reads CASSQQPTGTGDTEAFF. CDR3 bases: TGCGCCAGCAGCCAACAACCAACAGGGACAGGGGACACTGAAGCTTTCTTT. This rearrangement joins TRBV5-1 to TRBJ1-1; 10 bases line up with TRBD1. The CDR3 is made up of 17 amino acids. The germline gives CDR1 SGHRS, CDR2 YFSETQ. After removal of 4 bases from V and 3 bases from J, the junction contained 12 bases not matched to a gene.

The chain uses TRBV5-6 and TRBJ2-3, with D perhaps matching TRBD2 (7 bases). The CDR3 contains 16 residues. The germline gives CDR1 SGHDT, CDR2 YYEEEE. Trimming left V 3 bases short and J 3 bases short, with 17 bases between. DNA for the CDR3: TGTGCCAGCAGCTCGCTGGGGGGGGGCAAGACAGATACGCAGTATTTT. Protein product: CASSSLGGGKTDTQYF. The full variable domain, completed using reference TRBV5-6 and TRBJ2-3, is DAGVTQSPTHLIKTRGQQVTLRCSPKSGHDTVSWYQQALGQGPQFIFQYYEEEERQRGNFPDRFSGHQFPNYSSELNVNALLLGDSALYLCASSSLGGGKTDTQYFGPGTRLTVL.

The chain couples TRBV6-5 to TRBJ1-5; D is ambiguous. Per the germline V gene, CDR1 is MNHEY and CDR2 is SVGAGI. This CDR3 has 14 residues. The V gene lost 3 bases and the J gene lost 2 bases, with 8 bases spanning the gap. The CDR3 is CASSYRDRNQPQHF. In DNA form, the CDR3 reads TGTGCCAGCAGTTATAGGGATCGCAATCAGCCCCAGCATTTT.